One and the same sample provided the 18 T cell receptor beta chains below, sequenced in a study of PD-1 blockade in classical Hodgkin lymphoma. Assay used: immunoSEQ multiplex PCR; TCRdb lists only in-frame clones, some missing. The sample carries about 86,000 clones, 89% recorded once. All trial patients relapsed after autologous stem cell transplantation. The sequences come from peripheral blood mononuclear cells (PBMCs), collected before the second cycle of nivolumab. Receptors were obtained from a human donor with classical Hodgkin lymphoma.

The V and J genes are TRBV27 and TRBJ2-2, with 9 bases aligning to TRBD2. Germline trimming cut 7 bases from V and 7 bases from J; bases unmatched to any gene: 16. The CDR3 has 17 amino acids. Germline assignment: CDR1 MNHEY and CDR2 SMNVEV (reference sequence). CDR3 sequence reads: CASKTFPFSGSGGELFF. The CDR3 nucleotides are TGTGCCAGCAAAACCTTCCCCTTTAGCGGGAGTGGCGGGGAGCTGTTTTTT.

The chain uses TRBV6-6 and TRBJ1-5; D not certain. V was clipped by 7 bases and J by 4 bases, with 17 bases between them. This CDR3 is built from 15 residues. The germline V gene has CDR1 MNHNY and CDR2 SVGAGI (reference sequence). The DNA of the CDR3 is TGTGCCAGCACCCGCGGTTTAGATGGTAATCAGCCCCAGCATTTT. This encodes CASTRGLDGNQPQHF.

The rearrangement uses TRBV4-2 and TRBJ1-4; TRBD1 aligns across 7 bases. The CDR3 is made up of 14 amino acids. Germline lookup yields CDR1 LGHNA and CDR2 YNFKEQ. Trimming at V came to 0 bases and at J to 5 bases, leaving 0 bases not matched to a gene. The CDR3 sequence is CASSQETGNEKLFF. The CDR3 nucleotides read TGTGCCAGCAGCCAAGAGACAGGGAATGAAAAACTGTTTTTT.

The chain employs TRBV5-5 and TRBJ1-1; possibly TRBD1 for D (6 bases). Germline CDR1 is SGHKS and CDR2 is YYEKEE (reference sequence). The CDR3 has 13 amino acids. Deletions cut 6 bases from V and 1 base from J, with 10 bases between. The CDR3 loop reads CASTMTGNTEAFF. The CDR3 bases are TGTGCCAGCACCATGACAGGGAACACTGAAGCTTTCTTT.

The chain employs TRBV19 and TRBJ2-7; D is possibly TRBD1 (5 bases). The V end lost 1 base, the J end lost 2 bases, and 12 bases lay between the germline ends. This CDR3 comprises 15 residues. From germline, CDR1 is LNHDA and CDR2 SQIVND (reference sequence). As DNA, the CDR3 is TGTGCCAGTAGTATAGTCTCGACAGACCCCTACGAGCAGTACTTC. Protein product: CASSIVSTDPYEQYF.

J is TRBJ2-5 and V is TRBV7-6, with 9 bases identical to TRBD1. Unmatched junction bases numbered 2, after V lost 5 bases and J lost 4 bases. This CDR3 comprises 13 residues. Germline V lookup: CDR1 SGHVS, CDR2 FNYEAQ. The CDR3 here is CASSPTGGETQYF. As DNA, the CDR3 is TGTGCCAGCAGCCCGACAGGGGGAGAGACCCAGTACTTC.

This chain joins TRBV18 and TRBJ2-1; 12 positions match TRBD2. The V gene's germline CDR1 is KGHSH and CDR2 LQKENI. The CDR3 length is 18 residues. With 4 bases clipped from V and 9 bases from J, the junction kept 16 bases outside the gene matches. The chain's CDR3 is CASSRFDVASGRASEQFF. CDR3 coding DNA: TGTGCCAGCTCACGCTTTGACGTGGCTAGCGGGAGGGCCTCTGAGCAGTTCTTC.

The chain employs TRBV10-3 and TRBJ2-1, with a tentative D call TRBD1 (5 bases). Germline V gives CDR1 ENHRY, CDR2 SYGVKD. This CDR3 has 15 amino acids. Trimming stripped 10 bases from V and 0 bases from J, with 16 bases between. This CDR3 reads CATTGTMSSYNEQFF. The CDR3 nucleotides read TGTGCCACAACAGGAACGATGAGCTCCTACAATGAGCAGTTCTTC.

DNA of the CDR3: TGTGCCACCCAAAGGACCCCGTACCAAGAGACCCAGTACTTC. It yields the protein CATQRTPYQETQYF. V and J are TRBV6-1 and TRBJ2-5; D unclear. This CDR3 contains 14 residues. V was clipped by 10 bases and J by 0 bases, with 15 bases between them. Germline loops: CDR1 MNHNS, CDR2 SASEGT.

This chain joins TRBV15 and TRBJ2-2; D gene unclear. Germline CDR1 LNHNV, CDR2 YYDKDF (reference sequence). The V gene lost 0 bases and the J gene lost 3 bases, with 11 bases spanning the gap. The CDR3 runs to 16 residues. This CDR3 is CATSRDRPVYTGELFF. In DNA, the CDR3 is TGTGCCACCAGCAGAGATAGGCCCGTATACACCGGGGAGCTGTTTTTT.

The chain uses TRBV5-1 and TRBJ1-1; no clear D gene. The length of the CDR3 is 15 residues. V gave up 0 bases and J gave up 5 bases, with 14 bases separating them. Germline values: CDR1 SGHRS, CDR2 YFSETQ. CDR3 coding DNA: TGCGCCAGCAGCTTGGGACACTCGAGGAGGACTGAAGCTTTCTTT. It specifies CASSLGHSRRTEAFF.

J is TRBJ2-3 and V is TRBV5-1; D gene unclear. This CDR3 comprises 13 residues. V was shortened by 0 bases and J by 6 bases, with 8 bases between the two germline ends. The germline V gene has CDR1 SGHRS and CDR2 YFSETQ. The CDR3 DNA sequence: TGCGCCAGCAGCTTGGTAGCCATGGATACGCAGTATTTT. Residues: CASSLVAMDTQYF.

The chain combines TRBV14 with TRBJ2-5; the D gene is possibly TRBD2 (6 bases). The CDR3 has 14 residues. The V end was cut by 4 bases, the J end by 5 bases, with 14 bases between. Germline V gene data show CDR1 as SGHDN and CDR2 as FVKESK. CDR3 region: CASSPFAAGETQYF. DNA for the CDR3: TGTGCCAGCAGCCCCTTTGCCGCGGGGGAGACCCAGTACTTC.

The chain employs TRBV27 and TRBJ1-1, with D hard to call. V shed 3 bases and J shed 11 bases, with 22 bases lying between them. Germline V gives CDR1 MNHEY, CDR2 SMNVEV (reference sequence). The CDR3 has 15 amino acids. This chain's CDR3 is CASSFSGKRVGEAFF. The DNA for the CDR3 is TGTGCCAGCAGTTTTTCAGGAAAGCGGGTCGGGGAGGCTTTCTTT.

This clone occurred once. This CDR3 reads CASSGQGGVIRNNSPLHF. The CDR3 coding sequence is TGTGCCAGCAGTGGTCAGGGTGGCGTTATTAGGAATAATTCACCCCTCCACTTT. The chain carries TRBV6-1 and TRBJ1-6, with TRBD1 as a possible D gene (5 bases). Germline V gene sequence: CDR1 MNHNS, CDR2 SASEGT. With 4 bases removed from V and 5 bases from J, the gap between germline ends came to 21 bases. The CDR3 has 18 residues.

This sequence joins TRBV5-8 and TRBJ1-5; no firm D call. The CDR3 runs to 14 residues. V was pared by 4 bases and J by 0 bases, with 8 bases between. Germline CDR1 is SGHTS and CDR2 is YDEGEE. The CDR3: CASSLSYSNQPQHF. For the CDR3, the DNA is TGTGCCAGCAGCCTCTCTTATAGCAATCAGCCCCAGCATTTT.

V and J are TRBV7-6 and TRBJ2-2, with D uncertain. V was trimmed by 5 bases and J by 0 bases, leaving 10 bases between them. Germline V gene sequence: CDR1 SGHVS, CDR2 FNYEAQ. There are 15 residues in the CDR3. CDR3 region: CASSPLYPNTGELFF. In nucleotides, the CDR3 is TGTGCCAGCAGCCCTTTGTATCCGAACACCGGGGAGCTGTTTTTT. The full variable domain, in which reference TRBV7-6 and TRBJ2-2 provide the parts outside the CDR3, is GAGVSQSPRYKVTKRGQDVALRCDPISGHVSLYWYRQALGQGPEFLTYFNYEAQQDKSGLPNDRFSAERPEGSISTLTIQRTEQRDSAMYRCASSPLYPNTGELFFGEGSRLTVL.

This clone was seen once. The chain is built from TRBV7-9 and TRBJ2-1; TRBD2 agrees at 12 bases. The CDR3 spans 15 residues. V was clipped by 4 bases and J by 6 bases; unmatched bases: 4. Germline V gene lookup returns CDR1 SEHNR and CDR2 FQNEAQ (reference sequence). The CDR3 DNA reads as TGTGCCAGCAGCTATACTAGCGGGAGGCCCAATGAGCAGTTCTTC. As protein: CASSYTSGRPNEQFF.